Below, 8 T cell receptor beta chains from the same sample are listed, as sequenced in a study of OX40 agonist ivuxolimab in advanced cancers. Sequencing used immunoSEQ multiplex PCR; TCRdb keeps in-frame clones, though not all of them. This table holds tens of thousands of clones, about 90% found once. Sequencing was performed on CD4+ or CD8+ T cells sorted from blood, taken in a trial of the OX40 agonist ivuxolimab. All receptors come from an adult with an advanced solid tumor such as melanoma, head and neck, liver or kidney cancer.

The table lists this clone with a few counts. This sequence joins TRBV9 and TRBJ1-2; 9 positions agree with TRBD1. Germline lookup yields CDR1 SGDLS and CDR2 YYNGEE. Unmatched junction bases numbered 0, after V lost 0 bases and J lost 3 bases. CDR3 size: 14 residues. The CDR3 bases are TGTGCCAGCAGCGTAGGGACAGGGGACTATGGCTACACCTTC. Translation: CASSVGTGDYGYTF.

The J gene is TRBJ2-4, the V gene TRBV2; the D gene is possibly TRBD1 (5 bases). The CDR3 totals 16 residues. Trimming shortened V by 1 base and J by 0 bases, and 10 bases separated the two germline ends. Germline V gene sequence: CDR1 SNHLY, CDR2 FYNNEI. The CDR3 protein is CASSEVTVLAKNIQYF. In DNA form, the CDR3 reads TGTGCCAGCAGTGAAGTGACAGTTCTAGCCAAAAACATTCAGTACTTC.

This clone was seen a handful of times. The V and J genes are TRBV28 and TRBJ1-5; D gene unclear. From germline, CDR1 is MDHEN and CDR2 SYDVKM. This CDR3 is built from 13 residues. The ends were cut back, 8 bases at V and 3 bases at J, with 11 bases in the middle. CDR3 in DNA: TGTGCCAGCCGAGCACTCCCCAATCAGCCCCAGCATTTT. Protein product: CASRALPNQPQHF.

This chain joins TRBV9 and TRBJ2-7; a possible D gene is TRBD2 (6 bases). Trimming took 0 bases from V and 11 from J, leaving 30 bases between them. Germline V CDR1 and CDR2: SGDLS, YYNGEE. The length of the CDR3 is 18 residues. The CDR3 nucleotides are TGTGCCAGCAGCGTAGCCTACCCTTCGGGAGCCCACCGGAAGGAGAAGTACTTC. The encoded protein is CASSVAYPSGAHRKEKYF.

The rearrangement uses TRBV27 and TRBJ2-3, with TRBD2 matching 9 bases. This CDR3 region has 15 residues. The germline V gene has CDR1 MNHEY and CDR2 SMNVEV (reference sequence). V shed 4 bases and J 3 bases; nucleotides not matched to a gene: 5. The CDR3 region has the DNA TGTGCCAGCAGTTATAGCGGGAGCCGTACAGATACGCAGTATTTT. Protein: CASSYSGSRTDTQYF.

The V and J genes are TRBV6-6 and TRBJ1-5, with D tentatively TRBD1 (5 bases). Trimming left V 1 base short and J 8 bases short, with 15 bases between. CDR1 is MNHNY, CDR2 SVGAGI, per germline (reference sequence). This CDR3 region has 15 residues. The CDR3 loop is CASSYFSPRGEPQHF. In DNA form, the CDR3 reads TGTGCCAGCAGTTACTTTAGCCCCCGGGGGGAGCCCCAGCATTTT.

This clone was detected once. The genes are TRBV10-1 and TRBJ2-2, with D perhaps matching TRBD2 (6 bases). Germline V lookup: CDR1 WNHNN, CDR2 SYGVQD (reference sequence). CDR3 length: 16 residues. With 3 bases removed from V and 4 bases from J, the gap between germline ends came to 15 bases. For the CDR3, the DNA is TGCGCCAGCAGTGAAGAAGCGGAGGGCAGCACCGGGGAGCTGTTTTTT. Its protein product is CASSEEAEGSTGELFF.

V is TRBV18 and J is TRBJ1-3; D gene ambiguous. V dropped 4 bases and J dropped 0 bases, with 10 bases sitting between them. CDR1 KGHSH and CDR2 LQKENI come from the germline V gene. The CDR3 runs to 15 residues. The CDR3 loop reads CASSRDGSSGNTIYF. Here the CDR3 DNA reads TGTGCCAGCTCACGCGACGGAAGCTCTGGAAACACCATATATTTT.